This TCR beta chain was recovered during a study of OX40 agonist ivuxolimab in advanced cancers. J was trimmed by 8 bases and V by 4 bases; bases with no gene match: 11. The CDR3 length is 14 residues. Germline assignment: CDR1 SGHDT and CDR2 YYEEEE. Clones were read by immunoSEQ multiplex PCR, and TCRdb kept only the in-frame ones, dropping some. Here the sample spans about 79,000 clones, 91% being singletons. The receptor was isolated from an adult with an advanced solid tumor such as melanoma, head and neck, liver or kidney cancer. The V call is TRBV5-6, the J call TRBJ1-2; 7 nucleotides line up with TRBD1. The sequencing used CD4+ or CD8+ T cells sorted from blood, collected in a trial of the OX40 agonist ivuxolimab. The CDR3 DNA reads TGTGCCAGCAGCCCCGGAGGGGGCCCAAGGGGCTACACCTTC. Protein: CASSPGGGPRGYTF.